The rows below give T cell receptor beta chains drawn from one sample of a study of T cells in Graves' hyperthyroidism and ophthalmopathy. TCRdb independently ran MiXCR on the multiplex PCR reads; one entry per CDR3 protein. The sample includes 550,000 to 800,000 distinct CDR3 sequences, about 15% seen only once; the top ten take under 9.5%. Sequencing was carried out using blood. Every receptor here comes from a man between 18 and 29 years old with Graves' hyperthyroidism. Each CDR3 is given with its conserved first and last residue. A D gene is named only where the DNA matches it firmly. The size entry is marked missing in some rows and otherwise reads once, few, many or a size class.

v_gene	d_gene	abundance	j_gene	CDR3aa	CDR3nt
TRBV7-2	NA	NA	TRBJ1-1	CASRPDRGSTEAFF	TGTGCCAGCAGACCGGACAGAGGGAGTACTGAAGCTTTCTTT
TRBV12-3/TRBV12-4	NA	many	TRBJ2-2	CASSSSLTGELFF	TGTGCCAGCAGTTCCTCCCTCACCGGGGAGCTGTTTTTT
TRBV6-1	NA	NA	TRBJ2-3	CASGRVSGDGTDTQYF	TGTGCCAGCGGCCGGGTGTCGGGAGATGGCACAGATACGCAGTATTTT
TRBV4-3	NA	NA	TRBJ2-7	CASSQDQGAEQYF	TGCGCCAGCAGCCAAGATCAAGGGGCCGAGCAGTACTTC
TRBV11-2	TRBD1	NA	TRBJ1-3	CASSHGQGYGTIYF	TGTGCCAGCAGCCATGGACAGGGGTACGGCACCATATATTTT
TRBV24-1	TRBD1	NA	TRBJ1-2	CATSDPTGDYGYTF	TGTGCCACCAGTGACCCTACAGGGGACTATGGCTACACCTTC
TRBV27	TRBD1	NA	TRBJ1-2	CASSPTGTGAFGYTF	TGTGCCAGCAGTCCTACCGGGACAGGGGCGTTTGGCTACACCTTC
TRBV3-1	TRBD2	few	TRBJ2-7	CASSPVAGRNYEQYF	TGTGCCAGCAGCCCGGTAGCGGGACGGAACTACGAGCAGTACTTC
TRBV7-9	NA	few	TRBJ2-5	CASSVSEVETQYF	TGTGCCAGCAGCGTCAGCGAGGTTGAGACCCAGTACTTC
TRBV6-1	TRBD1	many	TRBJ1-2	CASSNPTGPLNYGYTF	TGTGCCAGCAGTAACCCGACAGGGCCGCTGAACTATGGCTACACCTTC
TRBV3-1	NA	few	TRBJ1-3	CASSLKLRYSGNTIYF	TGTGCCAGCAGTTTGAAGTTGCGTTACTCTGGAAACACCATATATTTT
TRBV27	NA	many	TRBJ2-7	CASRLGRSSYEQYF	TGTGCCAGCAGGCTGGGACGGAGCTCCTACGAGCAGTACTTC
TRBV4-1	TRBD2	NA	TRBJ2-7	CASSQETAGSTSGEQYF	TGCGCCAGCAGCCAAGAAACAGCGGGATCTACGTCGGGCGAGCAGTACTTC
TRBV9	TRBD2	NA	TRBJ2-3	CASSAPTSGSTDTQYF	TGTGCCAGCAGCGCCCCGACTAGCGGGAGCACAGATACGCAGTATTTT
TRBV7-9	NA	few	TRBJ1-1	CASSLDLGMRRTEAFF	TGTGCCAGCAGCTTAGATTTGGGGATGAGACGCACTGAAGCTTTCTTT
TRBV2	TRBD1	many	TRBJ2-2	CASSETGTGELFF	TGTGCCAGCAGCGAGACAGGGACCGGGGAGCTGTTTTTT
TRBV24-1	NA	many	TRBJ2-7	CATSDPDGSYEQYF	TGTGCCACCAGTGACCCGGACGGGTCCTACGAGCAGTACTTC
TRBV20-1	TRBD1	NA	TRBJ1-6	CSALGPVGGSSYNSPLHF	TGCAGTGCTCTGGGGCCGGTAGGGGGCAGCTCCTATAATTCACCCCTCCACTTT
TRBV28	NA	many	TRBJ1-2	CASSSNYGYTF	TGTGCCAGCAGCTCAAACTATGGCTACACCTTC
TRBV2	TRBD2	many	TRBJ2-1	CASSLTSGRSNEQFF	TGTGCCAGCAGTCTCACTAGCGGGAGGAGTAATGAGCAGTTCTTC
TRBV2	TRBD2	few	TRBJ2-5	CASRFLRGSGTQYF	TGTGCCTCCCGGTTTCTGCGGGGGTCAGGGACCCAGTACTTC
TRBV28	NA	few	TRBJ2-1	CASSLGGYFSYNEQFF	TGTGCCAGCAGTTTAGGAGGGTACTTTTCCTACAATGAGCAGTTCTTC
TRBV29-1	NA	NA	TRBJ2-7	CSVVTPSSYEQYF	TGCAGCGTTGTCACTCCGAGCTCCTACGAGCAGTACTTC
TRBV24-1	TRBD2	NA	TRBJ2-3	CATSAGGDTQYF	TGTGCCACCAGTGCGGGGGGAGATACGCAGTATTTT
TRBV27	TRBD1	many	TRBJ2-7	CASSPGTGKSRYEQYF	TGTGCCAGCAGTCCTGGGACAGGGAAATCGAGGTACGAGCAGTACTTC
TRBV7-3	NA	many	TRBJ2-7	CASSLGAGGVYEQYF	TGTGCCAGCAGCTTAGGGGCTGGGGGCGTCTACGAGCAGTACTTC
TRBV19	NA	few	TRBJ2-7	CASSGDEFYEQYF	TGTGCCAGTAGTGGGGACGAGTTCTACGAGCAGTACTTC
TRBV7-9	NA	many	TRBJ2-7	CASSLSGPYSYEQYF	TGTGCCAGCAGCCTCTCGGGCCCATACTCCTACGAGCAGTACTTC
TRBV19	NA	NA	TRBJ2-5	CASSAPSEIQETQYF	TGTGCCAGTAGCGCCCCCAGCGAGATACAAGAGACCCAGTACTTC
TRBV4-1	TRBD1	NA	TRBJ1-5	CASSLRTGVSNQPQHF	TGCGCCAGCAGCCTTCGGACAGGGGTCAGCAATCAGCCCCAGCATTTT
TRBV4-1	TRBD2	few	TRBJ2-1	CASSQEGRGGRKNEQFF	TGCGCCAGCAGCCAAGAAGGTCGAGGCGGGAGGAAAAATGAGCAGTTCTTC
TRBV19	NA	NA	TRBJ2-7	CASSLDGSPSYEQYF	TGTGCCAGTAGTCTCGATGGGTCTCCATCCTACGAGCAGTACTTC